The TCR beta chain under discussion was sequenced for a study of shared clonotypes between healthy human individuals. The germline V gene has CDR1 SGDLS and CDR2 YYNGEE. The V end was cut by 0 bases, the J end by 2 bases, with 9 bases between. This CDR3 has 14 residues. Using immunoSEQ multiplex PCR, the repertoire was profiled, and TCRdb retains in-frame clones only, with some absent. The sample yields roughly 2.2 million clones, just under 95% seen once. The chain recombines TRBV9 with TRBJ2-7; D might be TRBD1 (5 bases). The sample taken for sequencing was naive CD4+ T cells from PBMCs. The subset was: CD45RA+ positively selected. The receptor was derived from a man between 18 and 29 years old in good health. Some clones in this sample may be carry-over from other donors' samples. The CDR3 region is CASSVEAGPYEQYF. In DNA, the CDR3 is TGTGCCAGCAGCGTAGAGGCAGGGCCCTACGAGCAGTACTTC.